This T cell receptor beta chain is from a study of technical replicates of blood from several donors. This table comes from immunoSEQ multiplex PCR, and its TCRdb copy is limited to in-frame clones, with some not included. The table lists about 97,000 clones, 85% to 95% of them singletons, with roughly 0.31% in the top ten. The ends lost 1 base at V and 1 base at J; junction bases unmatched: 1. Germline CDR1 and CDR2: SNHLY and FYNNEI. The CDR3 length is 15 residues. This chain connects TRBV2 to TRBJ2-7; 10 nucleotides align to TRBD2. This TCR was recovered from a human donor in good health. Input material: T cells isolated from PBMCs. The CDR3 sequence: CASSEGTSGSYEQYF. CDR3 nucleotide sequence: TGTGCCAGCAGTGAAGGGACTAGCGGTTCCTACGAGCAGTACTTC.